Listed below are T cell receptor beta chains from one sample, sequenced in a study of blood T cell repertoires in COVID-19. Profiling relied on immunoSEQ multiplex PCR, and the TCRdb table lists in-frame clones only, not all of them. Among approximately 430,000 clones listed, just over 85% were seen once. The material sequenced was peripheral blood. The source of these receptors is a woman in her twenties or thirties with active or convalescent COVID-19. CDR3s include the opening cysteine and the closing phenylalanine or tryptophan. D genes are given only for firm matches. For some rows the clone size is stated as once, few or many, or as a class when expanded; others skip it.

d_gene,abundance,j_gene,v_gene,CDR3nt,CDR3aa
TRBD1,NA,TRBJ2-7,TRBV10-3,TGTGCCATCAGTGAGGCAGGGCAGGGGGTCTCCTACGAGCAGTACTTC,CAISEAGQGVSYEQYF
TRBD1,NA,TRBJ1-1,TRBV18,TGTGCCAGCTCACCCCAGGGGGCCACTGAAGCTTTCTTT,CASSPQGATEAFF
TRBD1,NA,TRBJ1-1,TRBV18,TGTGCCACCGAGCCGGACAGGGGATACACTGAAGCTTTCTTT,CATEPDRGYTEAFF
NA,NA,TRBJ1-2,TRBV7-9,TGTGCCAGCAGCTTAATGGCGGGGGAAAGGTCCCCCAGCTATGGCTACACCTTC,CASSLMAGERSPSYGYTF
TRBD2,NA,TRBJ2-1,TRBV9,TGTGCCAGCAGCGTAGGGGGACTAGCGGGAATCAATGAGCAGTTCTTC,CASSVGGLAGINEQFF
NA,few,TRBJ2-3,TRBV4-1,TGCGCCAGCAGCCAAGATTTGACTTTCTCAGATACGCAGTATTTT,CASSQDLTFSDTQYF
TRBD2,NA,TRBJ2-7,TRBV5-4,TGTGCCAGCAGCTTGGGGACTAGCGGGAGATACGAGCAGTACTTC,CASSLGTSGRYEQYF
TRBD1,NA,TRBJ2-4,TRBV29-1,TGCAGCGTTGGTTCTTCAGGGGGCGTCCGGTACTTC,CSVGSSGGVRYF
TRBD1,NA,TRBJ2-1,TRBV7-2,TGTGCCAGCAGCTTAGTCAGGGGGCGAGACGAGCAGTTCTTC,CASSLVRGRDEQFF
NA,few,TRBJ1-6,TRBV6-4,TGTGCCAGCAGTGAAGACGGACAAAATTCACCCCTCCACTTT,CASSEDGQNSPLHF
TRBD1,NA,TRBJ2-5,TRBV5-1,TGCGCCAGCAGCTCAGGACAGGGGCTGTTCGAGACCCAGTACTTC,CASSSGQGLFETQYF
NA,NA,TRBJ1-2,TRBV18,TGTGCCAGCTCACCAACAGGGCTGGGTGGCTACACCTTC,CASSPTGLGGYTF
NA,NA,TRBJ1-2,TRBV29-1,TGCAGCGTTGAAGATGGGCGAATAGATGGCTACACCTTC,CSVEDGRIDGYTF